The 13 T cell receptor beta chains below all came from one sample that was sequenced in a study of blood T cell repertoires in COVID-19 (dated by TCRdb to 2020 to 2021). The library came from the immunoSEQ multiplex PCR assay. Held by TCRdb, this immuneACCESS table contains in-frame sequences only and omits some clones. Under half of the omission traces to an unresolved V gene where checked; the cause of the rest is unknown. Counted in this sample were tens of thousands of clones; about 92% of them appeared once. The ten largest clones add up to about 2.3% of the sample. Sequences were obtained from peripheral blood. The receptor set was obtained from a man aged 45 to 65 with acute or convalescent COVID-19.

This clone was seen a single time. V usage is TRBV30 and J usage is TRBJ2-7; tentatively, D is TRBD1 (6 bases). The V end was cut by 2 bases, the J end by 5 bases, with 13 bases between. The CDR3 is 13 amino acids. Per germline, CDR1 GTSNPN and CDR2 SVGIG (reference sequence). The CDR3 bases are TGTGCCTGGAGTAAGGGGGAAGGCGACGAGCAGTACGTC. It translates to CAWSKGEGDEQYV.

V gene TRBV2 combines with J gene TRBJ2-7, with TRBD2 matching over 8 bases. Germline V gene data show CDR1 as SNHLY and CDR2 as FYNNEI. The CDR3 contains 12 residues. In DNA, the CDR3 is TGTGCCAGCAATGAACTAGCGGCCGAGCAGTACGTC. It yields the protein CASNELAAEQYV.

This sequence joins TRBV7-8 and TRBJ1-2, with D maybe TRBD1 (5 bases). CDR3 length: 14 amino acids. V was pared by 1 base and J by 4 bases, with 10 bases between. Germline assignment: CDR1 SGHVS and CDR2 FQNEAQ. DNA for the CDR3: TGTGCCAGCAGCTTAGATAGGGACTCCTATGGCTACACCTTC. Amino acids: CASSLDRDSYGYTF. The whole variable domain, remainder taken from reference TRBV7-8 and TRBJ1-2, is GAGVSQSPRYKVAKRGQDVALRCDPISGHVSLFWYQQALGQGPEFLTYFQNEAQLDKSGLPSDRFFAERPEGSVSTLKIQRTQQEDSAVYLCASSLDRDSYGYTFGSGTRLTVV.

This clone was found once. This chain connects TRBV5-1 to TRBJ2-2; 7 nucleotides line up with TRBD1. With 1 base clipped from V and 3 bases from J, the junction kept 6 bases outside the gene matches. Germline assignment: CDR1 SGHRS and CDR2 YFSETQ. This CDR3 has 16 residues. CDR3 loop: CASSLKTGWYTGELFF. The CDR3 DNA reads TGCGCCAGCAGCTTGAAGACAGGGTGGTACACCGGGGAGCTGTTTTTT.

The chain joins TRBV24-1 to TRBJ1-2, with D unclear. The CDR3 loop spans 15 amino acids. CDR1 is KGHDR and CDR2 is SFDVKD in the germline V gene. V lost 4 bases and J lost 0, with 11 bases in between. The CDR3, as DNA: TGTGCCACCAGTGACTCCGGACTGACTAACTATGGCTACACCTTC. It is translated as CATSDSGLTNYGYTF.

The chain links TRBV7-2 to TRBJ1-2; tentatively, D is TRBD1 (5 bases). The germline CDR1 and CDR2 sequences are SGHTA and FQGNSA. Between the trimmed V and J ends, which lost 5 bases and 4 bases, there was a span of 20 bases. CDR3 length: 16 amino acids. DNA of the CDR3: TGTGCCAGCAGCCCCCCGGGCGGGACCACGACCTATGGCTACACCTTC. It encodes CASSPPGGTTTYGYTF.

The CDR3: CSVDTGFVGETQYF. CDR3 nucleotide sequence: TGCAGCGTTGACACAGGGTTTGTAGGGGAGACCCAGTACTTC. The V gene is TRBV29-1, the J gene TRBJ2-5, with a weak D call TRBD1 (6 bases). Germline CDR1 and CDR2: SQVTM and ANQGSEA. CDR3 length equals 14 residues. V was trimmed by 3 bases and J by 5 bases, leaving 16 bases between them.

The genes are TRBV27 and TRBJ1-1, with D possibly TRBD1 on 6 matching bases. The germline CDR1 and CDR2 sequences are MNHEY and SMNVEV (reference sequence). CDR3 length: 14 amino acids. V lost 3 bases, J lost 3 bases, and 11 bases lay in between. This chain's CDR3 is CASSFQGSYTEAFF. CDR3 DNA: TGTGCCAGCAGTTTCCAGGGGAGCTACACTGAAGCTTTCTTT.

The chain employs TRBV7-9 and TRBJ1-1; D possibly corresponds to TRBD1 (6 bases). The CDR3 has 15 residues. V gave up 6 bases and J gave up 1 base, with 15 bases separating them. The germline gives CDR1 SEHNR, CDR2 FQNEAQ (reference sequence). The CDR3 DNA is TGTGCCAGCAGTTATGGAGGACAGACGAACACTGAAGCTTTCTTT. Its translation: CASSYGGQTNTEAFF.

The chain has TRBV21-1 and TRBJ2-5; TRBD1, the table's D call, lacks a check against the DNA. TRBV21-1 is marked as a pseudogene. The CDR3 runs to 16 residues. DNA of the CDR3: TGTGCCAGCAGCAAAGGTCGTAGGGGTGGTAGGGAGACCCAGTACTTC. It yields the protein CASSKGRRGGRETQYF.

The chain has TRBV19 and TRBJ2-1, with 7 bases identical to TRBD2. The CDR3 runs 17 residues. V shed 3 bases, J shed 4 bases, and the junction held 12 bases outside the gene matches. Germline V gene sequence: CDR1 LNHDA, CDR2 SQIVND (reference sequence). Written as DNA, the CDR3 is TGTGCCAGTAGTATTGGCCCTAGCGGTATAATTTACAATGAGCAGTTCTTC. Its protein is CASSIGPSGIIYNEQFF.

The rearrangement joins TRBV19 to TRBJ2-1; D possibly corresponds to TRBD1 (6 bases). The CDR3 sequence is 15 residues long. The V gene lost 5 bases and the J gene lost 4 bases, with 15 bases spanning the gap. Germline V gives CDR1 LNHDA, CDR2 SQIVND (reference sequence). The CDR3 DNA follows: TGTGCCAGTAGTCATACAGGGTTAGGGTACAATGAGCAGTTCTTC. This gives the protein CASSHTGLGYNEQFF.

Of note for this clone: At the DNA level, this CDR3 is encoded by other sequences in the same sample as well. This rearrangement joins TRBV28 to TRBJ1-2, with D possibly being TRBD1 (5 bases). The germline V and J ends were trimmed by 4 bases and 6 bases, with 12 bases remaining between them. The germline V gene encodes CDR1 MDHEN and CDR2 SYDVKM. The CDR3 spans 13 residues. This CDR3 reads CASSSGTGDGYTF. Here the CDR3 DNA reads TGTGCCAGCAGTTCCGGGACGGGGGATGGCTACACCTTC.